This paragraph covers one TCR beta chain sequence. V gave up 5 bases and J gave up 6 bases, with 8 bases separating them. The CDR3 loop spans 11 amino acids. Germline values: CDR1 SGHTA, CDR2 FQGNSA. TCRdb's copy holds only in-frame clones and misses some; the assay was immunoSEQ multiplex PCR. Here the sample spans around 42,000 clones, around 86% being singletons. The data were taken from a study of lymphopenia after photon versus proton radiotherapy. The J gene is TRBJ2-7, the V gene TRBV7-2, with D possibly being TRBD1 (5 bases). The specimen was peripheral blood, collected from a patient treated with photon-based radiotherapy. This receptor was obtained from a man aged 40-49 years with gastric cancer. CDR3 sequence: CASSRTTEQYF. In nucleotides, the CDR3 is TGTGCCAGCAGCCGGACAACCGAGCAGTACTTC.